Listed below are T cell receptor beta chains from one sample, sequenced in a study of pediatric ulcerative colitis. Clones were read by immunoSEQ multiplex PCR, and TCRdb kept only the in-frame ones, dropping some. The sample lists tens of thousands of clones, 86% occurring once. What was sequenced was blood. Source of these receptors: a boy between 10 and 17 years old with severe ulcerative colitis. CDR3s include the opening cysteine and the closing phenylalanine or tryptophan. Fields, in order: V gene, clone size, J gene, CDR3 protein. The listing skips clone size in some rows; elsewhere it reads once, few, many or a size class.

>TRBV18|NA|TRBJ1-1
CASSPSGVTNTEAFF
>TRBV5-8|NA|TRBJ2-1
CASSAGLAENEQFF
>TRBV5-8|NA|TRBJ1-5
CASSSGMGQPQHF
>TRBV9|NA|TRBJ2-7
CASTPGGSGYEQYF
>TRBV2|NA|TRBJ1-5
CASSAIAGSSNQPQHF
>TRBV9|NA|TRBJ2-3
CASSVDGRPGDTQYF
>TRBV27|once|TRBJ2-5
CATSETSGMKETQYF
>TRBV19|NA|TRBJ1-5
CASSMDRGGNQPQHF
>TRBV21-1|NA|TRBJ1-3
CASSTKGGNTIYF
>TRBV29-1|NA|TRBJ2-5
CSVTTSGRSETQYF
>TRBV27|few|TRBJ2-7
CASSYGTAYEQYF
>TRBV28|few|TRBJ2-3
CASTKGTDTQYF
>TRBV29-1|NA|TRBJ2-5
CSVSSGPPPETQYF
>TRBV29-1|NA|TRBJ2-3
CSVEDLRSGIVTTDTQYF
>TRBV6-6|NA|TRBJ1-5
CASSEGVPNQPQHF
>TRBV6-5|few|TRBJ2-7
CASRTGSEQYF
>TRBV6-5|NA|TRBJ1-2
CASSYSWGAAPYGYTF
>TRBV13|NA|TRBJ2-3
CASSPPPWASGTDTQYF
>TRBV19|NA|TRBJ2-2
CASSIDNYNTGELFF
>TRBV9|NA|TRBJ2-1
CASSVVRGEPIGSYNEQFF
>TRBV6-1|NA|TRBJ1-4
CASSEFGGTNEKLFF
>TRBV5-5|NA|TRBJ2-7
CASSLTTGTVLSYEQYF
>TRBV6-5|NA|TRBJ1-1
CASSYSRTGTEAFF
>TRBV9|NA|TRBJ2-7
CASSPRTGGETYEQYF
>TRBV4-3|NA|TRBJ1-1
CASSQGRNTEAFF
>TRBV7-2|NA|TRBJ1-1
CASSRQGSTEAFF
>TRBV7-8|NA|TRBJ2-3
CASSSDGTGVDTQYF
>TRBV5-1|NA|TRBJ2-1
CASSLAGVGAYNEQFF
>TRBV7-8|few|TRBJ1-4
CASSPIWESNEKLFF
>TRBV11-3|NA|TRBJ2-1
CASSPPGGGRNNEQFF
>TRBV18|NA|TRBJ1-2
CASSPDRSYGYTF
>TRBV6-5|NA|TRBJ2-5
CASIFQETQYF
>TRBV7-2|NA|TRBJ2-3
CASSLGTSGRTDTQYF
>TRBV5-1|NA|TRBJ2-3
CASSFVTGGRDTQYF